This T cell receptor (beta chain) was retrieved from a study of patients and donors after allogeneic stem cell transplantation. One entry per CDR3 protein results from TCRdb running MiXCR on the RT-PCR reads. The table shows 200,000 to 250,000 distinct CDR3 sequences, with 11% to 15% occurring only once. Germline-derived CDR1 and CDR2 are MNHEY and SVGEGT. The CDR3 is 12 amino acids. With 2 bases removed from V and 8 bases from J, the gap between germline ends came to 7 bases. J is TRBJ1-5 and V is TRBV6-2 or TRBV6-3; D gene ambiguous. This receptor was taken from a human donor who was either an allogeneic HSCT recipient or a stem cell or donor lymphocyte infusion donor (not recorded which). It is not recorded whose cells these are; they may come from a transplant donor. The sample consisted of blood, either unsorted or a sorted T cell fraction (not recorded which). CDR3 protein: CASSYPYEPQHF. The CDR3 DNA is TGTGCCAGCAGTTACCCGTACGAGCCCCAGCATTTT.